This T cell receptor beta chain is drawn from a study of T-cell reconstitution after alpha-beta-depleted transplantation in children. Study outcomes and limitations: A year post-transplant, T-cell counts and diversity derived mostly from newly produced T cells. It was reported that alpha-beta T cells came from several hundred expanded graft clones (about two months after transplant). Recipient T cells and thymic progenitors that survived were the source of the high TCRbeta diversity seen at day 60 in some patients.

This clonotype has only a few counts. Its specificity is unknown. Per the germline V gene, CDR1 is DFQATT and CDR2 is SNEGSKA (reference sequence). V lost 6 bases and J lost 0, with 12 bases in between. This CDR3 comprises 14 residues. Preparation of the TCRbeta library involved a method that used unique molecular identifiers. TCRdb independently ran MiXCR on the PCR reads; one entry per CDR3 protein. The table lists 540,000 or so distinct CDR3 sequences, roughly 24% of them singletons. The chain joins TRBV20-1 to TRBJ2-1, with D uncertain. The source was PBMCs, mostly from graft donor cells, collected 360 days after TCRalphabeta/CD19-depleted stem cell transplant. This clonotype originated in a boy under three years old who had a stem cell transplant for acute myeloid leukemia, so the T cells may come from the graft donor. The chain's CDR3 is CSAAPPSSYNEQFF. The CDR3 DNA is TGCAGTGCCGCCCCCCCTAGCTCCTACAATGAGCAGTTCTTC.